The 16 T cell receptor beta chains given below trace back to one sample, sequenced in a study of shared clonotypes between healthy human individuals. Measured with immunoSEQ multiplex PCR; TCRdb has only the in-frame clones, and not every one. Altogether roughly 320,000 clones are present, around 87% being singletons, with the ten largest covering 15% to 20%. Source material: memory CD8+ T cells sorted from blood. Subset specified: CD45RO+ cells pooled with CCR7-negative TemRA cells. The receptors originated from a man between 18 and 35 years old in good health.

The chain carries TRBV9 and TRBJ2-7; D gene uncertain. V lost 4 bases to trimming and J lost 3 bases, with 14 bases between them. Germline values: CDR1 SGDLS, CDR2 YYNGEE. The CDR3 runs to 14 residues. The CDR3 protein is CASSPTAAYYEQYF. The CDR3 nucleotides are TGTGCCAGCAGCCCCACGGCGGCGTACTACGAGCAGTACTTC.

DNA of the CDR3: TGTGCCAGCAGAGGACCGGGACAGGGGGCTCGGAACAATGAGCAGTTCTTC. It translates to CASRGPGQGARNNEQFF. The chain links TRBV7-9 to TRBJ2-1, with 12 bases aligning to TRBD1. V shed 6 bases, J shed 5 bases, and the junction held 11 bases outside the gene matches. This CDR3 contains 17 residues. Germline loops: CDR1 SEHNR, CDR2 FQNEAQ (reference sequence).

CDR3 sequence: CASSFTRISGNTIYF. Written as DNA, the CDR3 is TGTGCCAGCAGCTTTACCCGAATCTCTGGAAACACCATATATTTT. The rearrangement uses TRBV11-2 and TRBJ1-3; no firm D call. This CDR3 contains 15 residues. Germline-derived CDR1 and CDR2 are SGHAT and FQNNGV. Deletions cut 3 bases from V and 0 bases from J, with 9 bases between.

About this clone: A far larger clone is just one base off, so this is likely a read error. This specimen includes other DNA sequences encoding the same CDR3. This chain uses TRBV13 with TRBJ2-1, with TRBD2 identical over 9 bases. The junction had 7 bases not matched to a gene; V was cut back by 0 bases and J by 7 bases. Germline V gene lookup returns CDR1 PRHDT and CDR2 FYEKMQ (reference sequence). The CDR3 length is 16 residues. The CDR3 nucleotides read TGTGCCAGCAGCTTAGGCCGAGGGCTAGCGGGAAATGAGCAGTTCTTC. As protein: CASSLGRGLAGNEQFF.

The chain joins TRBV28 to TRBJ2-1; D is perhaps TRBD2 (6 bases). The V gene's germline CDR1 is MDHEN and CDR2 SYDVKM. V was pared by 3 bases and J by 7 bases, with 19 bases between. The CDR3 loop spans 16 amino acids. CDR3 coding DNA: TGTGCCAGCAGTTTGGGAGTAGCGGTGCCCATGAATGAGCAGTTCTTC. Its protein is CASSLGVAVPMNEQFF.

The chain carries TRBV6-6 and TRBJ1-2; perhaps TRBD1 as D (5 bases). The V end was cut by 8 bases, the J end by 4 bases, with 17 bases between. The CDR3 extends over 14 amino acids. Germline V lookup: CDR1 MNHNY, CDR2 SVGAGI (reference sequence). The CDR3 sequence: CASAPGTGIYGYTF. DNA for the CDR3: TGTGCCAGCGCCCCTGGGACGGGAATCTATGGCTACACCTTC.

This sequence joins TRBV7-2 and TRBJ1-3; D gene uncertain. The CDR3 is 15 amino acids. The germline V gene encodes CDR1 SGHTA and CDR2 FQGNSA. Deletions cut 1 base from V and 1 base from J, with 8 bases between. CDR3 in amino acids: CASSLGRGSGNTIYF. The DNA for the CDR3 is TGTGCCAGCAGCTTAGGGCGAGGATCTGGAAACACCATATATTTT.

V is TRBV7-9 and J is TRBJ2-1; a weak D match, TRBD2 (5 bases). Germline V gene sequence: CDR1 SEHNR, CDR2 FQNEAQ (reference sequence). The V end lost 5 bases, the J end lost 7 bases, and 18 bases lay between the germline ends. This CDR3 spans 15 amino acids. This CDR3 is CASSQGPSGINEQFF. The CDR3 nucleotides are TGTGCCAGCAGCCAAGGCCCGTCGGGGATAAATGAGCAGTTCTTC. Combining the CDR3 with reference TRBV7-9 and TRBJ2-1 gives the whole variable domain DTGVSQNPRHKITKRGQNVTFRCDPISEHNRLYWYRQTLGQGPEFLTYFQNEAQLEKSRLLSDRFSAERPKGSFSTLEIQRTEQGDSAMYLCASSQGPSGINEQFFGPGTRLTVL.

The rearrangement joins TRBV7-9 to TRBJ2-5, with D possibly being TRBD1 (5 bases). The length of the CDR3 is 16 residues. V was shortened by 5 bases and J by 0 bases, with 16 bases between the two germline ends. In germline, CDR1 is SEHNR, CDR2 FQNEAQ (reference sequence). CDR3 residues: CASSPLPTVYQETQYF. CDR3 DNA sequence: TGTGCCAGCAGCCCACTCCCGACAGTCTACCAAGAGACCCAGTACTTC.

The chain combines TRBV6-5 with TRBJ1-1; D is unclear. V shed 3 bases and J shed 7 bases, with 18 bases lying between them. The germline V gene encodes CDR1 MNHEY and CDR2 SVGAGI. The CDR3 extends over 15 amino acids. In DNA form, the CDR3 reads TGTGCCAGCAGTTATCGCGACCCGTTTAATTATGAAGCTTTCTTT. Translated, it gives CASSYRDPFNYEAFF.

The gene calls are TRBV5-1 and TRBJ1-6, with D possibly TRBD1 on 5 matching bases. V was pared by 4 bases and J by 5 bases, with 16 bases between. The germline V gene encodes CDR1 SGHRS and CDR2 YFSETQ. The CDR3 runs 16 residues. The CDR3 protein is CASSLLDTSNNSPLHF. Written as DNA, the CDR3 is TGCGCCAGCAGCCTCCTGGACACGTCTAATAATTCACCCCTCCACTTT.

This clone was counted at least ten times. V gene TRBV9 combines with J gene TRBJ2-5, with D uncertain. The CDR3 has 14 residues. V lost 1 base and J lost 5, with 12 bases in between. The V gene's germline CDR1 is SGDLS and CDR2 YYNGEE. The CDR3 nucleotides are TGTGCCAGCAGCGTATCGGGCTTGGGGGAGACCCAGTACTTC. Amino acids: CASSVSGLGETQYF.

This chain connects TRBV5-1 to TRBJ2-1; tentative D call: TRBD1 (5 bases). The CDR3 has 15 amino acids. In germline, CDR1 is SGHRS, CDR2 YFSETQ. The CDR3 loop reads CSHRKGNFYYNEQFF. The CDR3 DNA reads as TGCTCTCATCGGAAGGGGAATTTTTATTACAATGAGCAGTTCTTC.

The chain links TRBV27 to TRBJ1-5; D uncertain. Trimming stripped 2 bases from V and 7 bases from J, with 9 bases between. This CDR3 spans 13 amino acids. In germline, CDR1 is MNHEY, CDR2 SMNVEV (reference sequence). The CDR3 DNA reads TGTGCCAGCAGTTTAGGAGGGAGCCAGCCCCAGCATTTT. Translation: CASSLGGSQPQHF.

The chain carries TRBV2 and TRBJ1-4; the D gene is possibly TRBD1 (5 bases). CDR1 is SNHLY, CDR2 FYNNEI, per germline. V lost 0 bases, J lost 5 bases, and 13 bases lay in between. The CDR3 contains 16 residues. The CDR3 nucleotides read TGTGCCAGCAGTGAAGCGCTGTGGGACCCAAATGAAAAACTGTTTTTT. The encoded protein is CASSEALWDPNEKLFF.

The rearrangement uses TRBV9 and TRBJ2-7; tentative D call: TRBD1 (5 bases). The germline gives CDR1 SGDLS, CDR2 YYNGEE. The CDR3 covers 14 residues. V lost 4 bases and J 7 bases, leaving 18 bases between the germline ends. The CDR3 coding sequence is TGTGCCAGCAGCACTTTTCCGACAGACGGAGAGCAGTACTTC. Its translation is CASSTFPTDGEQYF.